The 19 T cell receptor beta chains given below trace back to one sample, sequenced in a study of blood T cell repertoires in COVID-19. Sequencing used immunoSEQ multiplex PCR; TCRdb keeps in-frame clones, though not all of them. The sample includes approximately 280,000 clones, roughly 88% seen only once; the top ten take approximately 11%. The sample consisted of peripheral blood. The source of these receptors is a woman in her seventies with acute or convalescent COVID-19.

The chain carries TRBV2 and TRBJ2-7, with D maybe TRBD1 (5 bases). V was cut by 5 bases and J by 6 bases, with 14 bases left in between. The germline CDR1 and CDR2 sequences are SNHLY and FYNNEI. The CDR3 totals 13 residues. The CDR3 loop reads CASSPQGPGEQYF. The CDR3 bases are TGTGCCAGCAGTCCCCAGGGTCCCGGCGAGCAGTACTTC.

The rearrangement links TRBV19 to TRBJ2-3; TRBD2 matches at 12 bases. Trimming cost V 7 bases and J 0 bases; bases outside gene matches: 11. Germline CDR1 and CDR2: LNHDA and SQIVND (reference sequence). This CDR3 has 18 residues. CDR3 nucleotide sequence: TGTGCCAGTACTGCCCTAGCGGGGGGGGCCAGAAGCACAGATACGCAGTATTTT. It specifies CASTALAGGARSTDTQYF. Full variable domain (rest looked up from reference TRBV19 and TRBJ2-3): DGGITQSPKYLFRKEGQNVTLSCEQNLNHDAMYWYRQDPGQGLRLIYYSQIVNDFQKGDIAEGYSVSREKKESFPLTVTSAQKNPTAFYLCASTALAGGARSTDTQYFGPGTRLTVL.

The CDR3 DNA follows: TGTGCCAGTAGTTCTCAGGGGTCCTACTATGGCTACACCTTC. The encoded protein is CASSSQGSYYGYTF. The chain uses TRBV19 and TRBJ1-2, with D maybe TRBD1 (6 bases). The CDR3 sequence is 14 residues long. V lost 5 bases to trimming and J lost 3 bases, with 13 bases between them. Germline lookup yields CDR1 LNHDA and CDR2 SQIVND (reference sequence).

The rearrangement joins TRBV7-3 to TRBJ2-5; the match to TRBD2 covers 8 bases. With 6 bases clipped from V and 7 bases from J, the junction kept 10 bases outside the gene matches. Germline assignment: CDR1 SGHTA and CDR2 FQGTGA. The CDR3 consists of 14 residues. CDR3: CASSQSGGITTQYF. The CDR3 DNA sequence: TGTGCCAGCAGTCAGAGCGGGGGTATAACGACCCAGTACTTC.

The rearrangement joins TRBV2 to TRBJ2-4, with TRBD1 matching over 7 bases. V shed 0 bases, J shed 6 bases, and the junction held 2 bases outside the gene matches. The CDR3 has 14 residues. CDR1 SNHLY and CDR2 FYNNEI come from the germline V gene. As DNA, the CDR3 is TGTGCCAGCAGTGAAGCAGGGGGCGGAAACATTCAGTACTTC. The encoded protein is CASSEAGGGNIQYF.

The chain employs TRBV19 and TRBJ1-2, with D possibly matching TRBD1 (5 bases). The CDR3 sequence is 15 residues long. Germline CDR1 LNHDA, CDR2 SQIVND (reference sequence). Trimming cost V 7 bases and J 2 bases, with 17 bases left between them. CDR3 DNA: TGTGCCAGTACCATTCGCACAGGCGCCAACTATGGCTACACCTTC. Its translation: CASTIRTGANYGYTF.

This clone appeared a single time. The rearrangement uses TRBV7-3 and TRBJ2-5; possible D gene TRBD2, 6 bases. CDR1 and CDR2 (germline): SGHTA, FQGTGA. V was cut by 4 bases and J by 4 bases, with 22 bases left in between. CDR3 size: 17 residues. The DNA for the CDR3 is TGTGCCAGCAGCTCATCCGGACCGGGAGCGTCGATAGAGACCCAGTACTTC. This codes for CASSSSGPGASIETQYF.

As regards this clone: Here the CDR3 omits its conserved ending phenylalanine or tryptophan, so a read error is the likely source. The genes are TRBV6-5 and TRBJ1-2, with 7 bases fitting TRBD1. The V and J ends lost 2 bases and 4 bases, in that order; junction bases with no gene match: 7. CDR3 length: 15 amino acids. Germline CDR1 is MNHEY and CDR2 is SVGAGI. CDR3 region: CASSYKGNRGYGYTL. DNA of the CDR3: TGTGCCAGCAGTTACAAGGGGAACAGGGGCTATGGCTACACCCTC.

The sample holds one count of this clone. The chain couples TRBV7-3 to TRBJ1-2, with D perhaps TRBD1 (5 bases). This CDR3 has 14 residues. Trimming removed 6 bases at V and 4 bases at J, with 15 bases between. Germline V CDR1 and CDR2: SGHTA, FQGTGA. CDR3 protein: CASSNTGTTYGYTF. CDR3 DNA sequence: TGTGCCAGCAGTAACACAGGCACCACCTATGGCTACACCTTC.

The chain uses TRBV3-1 (or the pseudogene TRBV3-2) and TRBJ1-1, with D unclear. Germline V gives CDR1 LGHDT, CDR2 YNNKEL (reference sequence). The ends were cut back, 1 base at V and 10 bases at J, with 13 bases in the middle. The CDR3 has 13 amino acids. CDR3 in DNA: TGTGCCAGCAGCCAAGGACGGCGGGTAGGAGCTTTCTTT. Translating it yields CASSQGRRVGAFF.

This chain joins TRBV18 and TRBJ1-4; no firm D call. The V and J ends lost 0 bases and 12 bases respectively, with 17 bases between them. The germline CDR1 and CDR2 sequences are KGHSH and LQKENI. The CDR3 loop spans 15 amino acids. The CDR3, as DNA: TGTGCCAGCTCACCACCGGGGATACGGTCCGGGGAACTGTTTTTT. It is translated as CASSPPGIRSGELFF.

This sequence joins TRBV7-9 and TRBJ1-6; no reliable D call. The CDR3 spans 13 residues. The germline gives CDR1 SEHNR, CDR2 FQNEAQ (reference sequence). V was shortened by 3 bases and J by 8 bases, with 8 bases between the two germline ends. CDR3 region: CASSFTEDSPLHF. CDR3 in DNA: TGTGCCAGCAGCTTTACTGAGGATTCACCCCTCCACTTT.

The chain combines TRBV5-1 with TRBJ2-3; 7 bases line up with TRBD2. The CDR3 consists of 14 residues. CDR1 is SGHRS, CDR2 YFSETQ, per germline. Trimming took 4 bases from V and 2 from J; bases not matched to a gene: 4. The CDR3 reads CASSVGGTTDTQYF. CDR3 in DNA: TGCGCCAGCAGCGTCGGGGGGACCACAGATACGCAGTATTTT.

CDR3 in amino acids: CASTRGLGTDTQYF. Here the CDR3 DNA reads TGTGCCAGCACTAGGGGGCTCGGCACAGATACGCAGTATTTT. The V call is TRBV5-4, the J call TRBJ2-3; 7 positions match TRBD1. The CDR3 runs to 14 residues. V dropped 6 bases and J dropped 1; count of bases not matched to a gene: 5. Germline lookup yields CDR1 SGHNT and CDR2 YYREEE (reference sequence).

The V call is TRBV3-1 (or the pseudogene TRBV3-2), the J call TRBJ1-2; D may be TRBD1 (6 bases). Germline V gene data show CDR1 as LGHDT and CDR2 as YNNKEL (reference sequence). V gave up 3 bases and J gave up 3 bases, with 8 bases separating them. The CDR3 covers 13 residues. The CDR3 loop reads CASSHAGDYGYTF. CDR3 bases: TGTGCCAGCAGCCATGCAGGGGACTATGGCTACACCTTC.

The sample holds one count of this clone. The rearrangement uses TRBV5-4 and TRBJ2-3, with TRBD1 as a possible D gene (5 bases). The CDR3 contains 15 residues. Germline V gene sequence: CDR1 SGHNT, CDR2 YYREEE (reference sequence). The germline V and J ends were trimmed by 0 bases and 0 bases, with 8 bases remaining between them. CDR3 sequence: CASSLGGLSTDTQYF. CDR3 coding DNA: TGTGCCAGCAGCTTGGGGGGCCTCAGCACAGATACGCAGTATTTT.

The V call is TRBV21-1, the J call TRBJ2-5; the table's D call TRBD1 went unverified against the DNA. TRBV21-1 corresponds to a pseudogene. The CDR3 totals 13 residues. This chain's CDR3 is CASRQGVQETQYF. CDR3 in DNA: TGTGCCAGCCGCCAGGGGGTCCAAGAGACCCAGTACTTC.

The table lists this clone with a count of one. The chain is built from TRBV2 and TRBJ2-3, with 10 bases identical to TRBD2. Germline CDR1 and CDR2: SNHLY and FYNNEI. The CDR3 is 13 amino acids. Germline trimming cut 6 bases from V and 4 bases from J; bases unmatched to any gene: 1. In DNA, the CDR3 is TGTGCCAGCAGCGGACTAGCGGCAGATACGCAGTATTTT. It encodes CASSGLAADTQYF. Full variable domain (rest looked up from reference TRBV2 and TRBJ2-3): EPEVTQTPSHQVTQMGQEVILRCVPISNHLYFYWYRQILGQKVEFLVSFYNNEISEKSEIFDDQFSVERPDGSNFTLKIRSTKLEDSAMYFCASSGLAADTQYFGPGTRLTVL.

The chain employs TRBV7-8 and TRBJ1-1; possible D gene TRBD1, 5 bases. CDR3 length: 15 amino acids. V shed 8 bases and J shed 0 bases, with 16 bases lying between them. Per germline, CDR1 SGHVS and CDR2 FQNEAQ. This chain's CDR3 is CASGAQPGVNTEAFF. As DNA, the CDR3 is TGTGCCAGCGGGGCCCAACCGGGGGTGAACACTGAAGCTTTCTTT. Full variable domain (rest looked up from reference TRBV7-8 and TRBJ1-1): GAGVSQSPRYKVAKRGQDVALRCDPISGHVSLFWYQQALGQGPEFLTYFQNEAQLDKSGLPSDRFFAERPEGSVSTLKIQRTQQEDSAVYLCASGAQPGVNTEAFFGQGTRLTVV.